What follows are 31 T cell receptor beta chains derived from one specimen sequenced in a study of cytomegalovirus exposure and HLA in healthy donors. PCR used 60 Vbeta primers and 13 Jbeta primers. The repertoire was sequenced with immunoSEQ multiplex PCR; TCRdb's copy has only in-frame clones and lacks some. The data show about 120,000 clones, with 74% seen just once and 4% held by the top ten. Sequenced sample: PBMCs. The receptors come from a man in his forties in good health and CMV-seropositive.

The gene calls are TRBV5-5 and TRBJ2-6, with a possible D match to TRBD2 (5 bases). Per the germline V gene, CDR1 is SGHKS and CDR2 is YYEKEE (reference sequence). V lost 6 bases, J lost 0 bases, and 19 bases lay in between. CDR3 size: 18 residues. For the CDR3, the DNA is TGTGCCAGCACAGCGGCAGGCGGCCCTAACTCTGGGGCCAACGTCCTGACTTTC. Protein sequence: CASTAAGGPNSGANVLTF.

This clone was recorded only once. V usage is TRBV10-3 and J usage is TRBJ2-7; D might be TRBD2 (5 bases). The V end was cut by 9 bases, the J end by 3 bases, with 12 bases between. CDR1 and CDR2 (germline): ENHRY, SYGVKD. CDR3 length: 12 residues. DNA for the CDR3: TGTGCCATAGGACGGGATAGCTACGAGCAGTACTTC. It translates to CAIGRDSYEQYF.

The chain employs TRBV5-1 and TRBJ1-3, with 7 bases matching TRBD1. Trimming removed 0 bases from V and 2 bases from J; junction bases left unmatched: 5. CDR1 SGHRS and CDR2 YFSETQ come from the germline V gene. The CDR3 contains 16 residues. DNA for the CDR3: TGCGCCAGCAGCTTGGAAGGGGGCCCCCCTGGAAACACCATATATTTT. It translates to CASSLEGGPPGNTIYF. Full variable domain (outside the CDR3, taken from reference TRBV5-1 and TRBJ1-3): KAGVTQTPRYLIKTRGQQVTLSCSPISGHRSVSWYQQTPGQGLQFLFEYFSETQRNKGNFPGRFSGRQFSNSRSEMNVSTLELGDSALYLCASSLEGGPPGNTIYFGEGSWLTVV.

The CDR3 sequence: CASSRTSGGSDTQYF. CDR3 sequence (DNA): TGTGCCAGCAGCAGGACTAGCGGGGGGTCAGATACGCAGTATTTT. The gene calls are TRBV5-4 and TRBJ2-3; 14 bases match TRBD2. Trimming at V came to 4 bases and at J to 4 bases, leaving 2 bases not matched to a gene. The CDR3 loop spans 15 amino acids. Per the germline V gene, CDR1 is SGHNT and CDR2 is YYREEE (reference sequence).

This chain links TRBV6-8 with TRBJ2-2; 7 bases line up with TRBD1. CDR1 is MNHGY, CDR2 SAAAGT, per germline. The J segment lost 7 bases and the V segment lost 4 bases, leaving 3 bases of the junction unmatched. The CDR3 has 13 amino acids. CDR3 amino acids: CASSFRQGGELFF. The CDR3 DNA is TGTGCCAGCAGTTTTCGACAGGGCGGGGAGCTGTTTTTT.

In this sample, this clone turned up a few times. This sequence joins TRBV27 and TRBJ2-1, with 7 bases aligning to TRBD2. Losses at the gene ends were 5 bases for V and 10 bases for J; bases not matched to a gene: 14. The CDR3 has 15 residues. The germline V gene encodes CDR1 MNHEY and CDR2 SMNVEV (reference sequence). CDR3 DNA sequence: TGTGCCAGCAGTCCCGGCGGGGGTGGACCGCCGGAGCAGTTCTTC. Translation: CASSPGGGGPPEQFF.

The V call is TRBV5-1, the J call TRBJ2-5; TRBD1 agrees at 9 bases. Trimming took 0 bases from V and 5 from J; bases not matched to a gene: 5. Germline CDR1 SGHRS, CDR2 YFSETQ. This CDR3 is built from 15 residues. The CDR3 is CASSLADRGRETQYF. The CDR3 DNA reads TGCGCCAGCAGCTTGGCGGACAGGGGCAGGGAGACCCAGTACTTC.

This sequence joins TRBV27 and TRBJ2-3, with 13 bases identical to TRBD2. Germline CDR1 and CDR2: MNHEY and SMNVEV (reference sequence). The CDR3 consists of 16 residues. Trimming took 6 bases from V and 2 from J; bases not matched to a gene: 5. This CDR3 is CASRLAGGPITDTQYF. In DNA, the CDR3 is TGTGCCAGCAGACTAGCGGGAGGGCCGATCACAGATACGCAGTATTTT.

The chain carries TRBV7-9 and TRBJ2-7; 7 bases are a match to TRBD1. The CDR3 loop spans 12 amino acids. Looked up from germline, CDR1 is SEHNR and CDR2 is FQNEAQ (reference sequence). The ends lost 4 bases at V and 7 bases at J; junction bases unmatched: 4. The CDR3 DNA reads TGTGCCAGCAGCTCGCTACAGGGGGAGCAGTACTTC. Translation: CASSSLQGEQYF.

The chain couples TRBV27 to TRBJ2-7, with 7 bases identical to TRBD1. Germline V lookup: CDR1 MNHEY, CDR2 SMNVEV (reference sequence). J gave up 2 bases and V 5 bases, and 9 bases lay outside the gene matches. The CDR3 runs to 15 residues. The DNA of the CDR3 is TGTGCCAGCAGTCCCCAGGGGGTTTGGACCTACGAGCAGTACTTC. This gives the protein CASSPQGVWTYEQYF.

This clone has only a few counts. J is TRBJ1-3 and V is TRBV7-8; 7 bases align to TRBD1. The CDR3 runs to 15 residues. V shed 6 bases and J 2 bases; nucleotides not matched to a gene: 7. Germline V CDR1 and CDR2: SGHVS, FQNEAQ. CDR3 region: CASRDPGGAGNTIYF. DNA for the CDR3: TGTGCCAGCAGGGACCCAGGGGGAGCTGGAAACACCATATATTTT.

This clone was observed a handful of times. The same CDR3 can be traced to other DNA sequences in this sample. The V gene is TRBV25-1, the J gene TRBJ2-7, with D perhaps matching TRBD1 (5 bases). V lost 2 bases to trimming and J lost 4 bases, with 6 bases between them. Germline V lookup: CDR1 MGHDK, CDR2 SYGVNS. The CDR3 extends over 12 amino acids. CDR3 sequence: CASSEQGYEQYF. Written as DNA, the CDR3 is TGTGCCAGCAGTGAACAGGGTTACGAGCAGTACTTC.

The chain recombines TRBV4-2 with TRBJ2-1; 9 bases line up with TRBD2. The CDR3 has 18 amino acids. CDR1 LGHNA and CDR2 YNFKEQ come from the germline V gene. Trimming at V came to 4 bases and at J to 2 bases, leaving 12 bases not matched to a gene. In DNA form, the CDR3 reads TGTGCCAGCAGCCCCGGCCAAGCGGGAGGCGGAACCTACAATGAGCAGTTCTTC. It translates to CASSPGQAGGGTYNEQFF.

The V gene is TRBV28, the J gene TRBJ1-1, with a tentative D call TRBD1 (5 bases). Germline V gene lookup returns CDR1 MDHEN and CDR2 SYDVKM. The CDR3 sequence is 15 residues long. Trimming removed 6 bases from V and 1 base from J, with 15 bases in between. CDR3 sequence reads: CASSFSSGGNTEAFF. The CDR3 DNA reads as TGTGCCAGCAGCTTCTCGTCGGGGGGGAACACTGAAGCTTTCTTT.

V is TRBV11-2 and J is TRBJ1-4; maybe TRBD1 (5 bases). CDR1 is SGHAT, CDR2 FQNNGV, per germline. The CDR3 covers 14 residues. V lost 4 bases and J lost 8, with 14 bases in between. The CDR3 sequence is CASSYSRQGEKLFF. The CDR3 DNA follows: TGTGCCAGCAGCTACTCCCGCCAGGGCGAAAAACTGTTTTTT. The entire variable domain, with the rest obtained from reference TRBV11-2 and TRBJ1-4, is as follows: EAGVAQSPRYKIIEKRQSVAFWCNPISGHATLYWYQQILGQGPKLLIQFQNNGVVDDSQLPKDRFSAERLKGVDSTLKIQPAKLEDSAVYLCASSYSRQGEKLFFGSGTQLSVL.

The V call is TRBV6-5, the J call TRBJ2-4; 7 nucleotides match TRBD2. The CDR3 consists of 14 residues. Looked up from germline, CDR1 is MNHEY and CDR2 is SVGAGI. Trimming removed 3 bases from V and 6 bases from J; junction bases left unmatched: 5. Here the CDR3 reads CASSYAGVGNIQYF. In nucleotides, the CDR3 is TGTGCCAGCAGTTATGCGGGGGTGGGAAACATTCAGTACTTC.

A remark on this clone: One end of the junction is discordant with germline, which a read error may explain. This rearrangement joins TRBV7-7 to TRBJ2-2; tentative D call: TRBD1 (6 bases). The CDR3 is 16 residues long. From germline, CDR1 is SSHAT and CDR2 FNYEAQ (reference sequence). The CDR3 DNA is TGTGCTAGCAGCTTAGAAGGACAGTCTAACACCGGGGAGCTGTTTTTT. As protein: CASSLEGQSNTGELFF.

This clone was seen a few times. V usage is TRBV5-1 and J usage is TRBJ2-3; perhaps TRBD2 as D (7 bases). V was cut by 3 bases and J by 2 bases, with 13 bases left in between. Germline V gene sequence: CDR1 SGHRS, CDR2 YFSETQ. The CDR3 consists of 15 residues. CDR3 loop: CASSWAGASTDTQYF. CDR3 coding DNA: TGCGCCAGCAGCTGGGCGGGGGCCTCCACAGATACGCAGTATTTT.

This clone was recorded a few times. This sequence joins TRBV20-1 and TRBJ2-5; D not resolved. V lost 3 bases, J lost 3 bases, and 2 bases lay in between. The CDR3 is 10 residues long. Germline V CDR1 and CDR2: DFQATT, SNEGSKA (reference sequence). DNA for the CDR3: TGCAGTGCTAGTAAAGAGACCCAGTACTTC. Its translation: CSASKETQYF.

The chain joins TRBV30 to TRBJ1-5; D not certain. CDR3 length: 12 amino acids. V was pared by 2 bases and J by 5 bases, with 7 bases between. Germline assignment: CDR1 GTSNPN and CDR2 SVGIG (reference sequence). CDR3 nucleotides: TGTGCCTGGAGTCCAACGGATCAGCCCCAGCATTTT. Amino acids: CAWSPTDQPQHF.

The genes are TRBV11-3 and TRBJ2-2, with D perhaps matching TRBD1 (6 bases). This CDR3 contains 15 residues. Germline V CDR1 and CDR2: SGHNT, YENEEA. With 1 base removed from V and 1 base from J, the gap between germline ends came to 7 bases. The CDR3 bases are TGTGCCAGCAGCTTAGGGGGACAGAACACCGGGGAGCTGTTTTTT. It yields the protein CASSLGGQNTGELFF.

The chain is built from TRBV11-2 and TRBJ2-1; 8 positions match TRBD1. The ends lost 0 bases at V and 2 bases at J; junction bases unmatched: 3. In germline, CDR1 is SGHAT, CDR2 FQNNGV. This CDR3 spans 16 amino acids. The CDR3, as DNA: TGTGCCAGCAGCTTAGATCCAGGGGGCGCCTACAATGAGCAGTTCTTC. It codes for CASSLDPGGAYNEQFF.

This chain uses TRBV29-1 with TRBJ2-7, with 10 bases that match TRBD2. With 3 bases clipped from V and 7 bases from J, the junction kept 9 bases outside the gene matches. The CDR3 totals 14 residues. Germline V gene sequence: CDR1 SQVTM, CDR2 ANQGSEA. CDR3 residues: CSVEASGSPGEQYF. CDR3 bases: TGCAGCGTTGAGGCTAGCGGGAGCCCTGGGGAGCAGTACTTC.

A single count supports this clone. The chain recombines TRBV19 with TRBJ1-2; 10 nucleotides line up with TRBD1. The CDR3 runs 15 residues. The V gene end was trimmed by 4 bases and the J gene end by 2 bases; junction bases not matched to a gene: 4. CDR1 is LNHDA and CDR2 is SQIVND in the germline V gene (reference sequence). For the CDR3, the DNA is TGTGCCAGTAGTACGACAGGGGGCGCGAACTATGGCTACACCTTC. Its translation: CASSTTGGANYGYTF. Full variable domain (rest looked up from reference TRBV19 and TRBJ1-2): DGGITQSPKYLFRKEGQNVTLSCEQNLNHDAMYWYRQDPGQGLRLIYYSQIVNDFQKGDIAEGYSVSREKKESFPLTVTSAQKNPTAFYLCASSTTGGANYGYTFGSGTRLTVV.

The chain joins TRBV19 to TRBJ2-4; 11 bases map to TRBD1. This CDR3 is built from 19 residues. Germline V gene sequence: CDR1 LNHDA, CDR2 SQIVND (reference sequence). V was clipped by 7 bases and J by 0 bases; unmatched bases: 14. The CDR3 here is CASTSPGTGGNLAKNIQYF. CDR3 DNA: TGTGCCAGTACCTCCCCCGGGACAGGGGGGAACTTAGCCAAAAACATTCAGTACTTC.

This chain uses TRBV18 with TRBJ2-2; D unclear. This CDR3 has 14 amino acids. Trimming removed 6 bases from V and 0 bases from J, with 8 bases in between. The germline gives CDR1 KGHSH, CDR2 LQKENI. CDR3 protein: CASSPAANTGELFF. As DNA, the CDR3 is TGTGCCAGCTCCCCCGCGGCGAACACCGGGGAGCTGTTTTTT.

This chain uses TRBV2 with TRBJ1-5; tentatively, D is TRBD1 (6 bases). Germline V CDR1 and CDR2: SNHLY, FYNNEI. This CDR3 comprises 14 residues. The V and J ends lost 5 bases and 5 bases respectively, with 13 bases between them. Written as DNA, the CDR3 is TGTGCCAGCAGTCTCCGGGACATCGATCAGCCCCAGCATTTT. It encodes CASSLRDIDQPQHF.

The rearrangement links TRBV4-1 to TRBJ1-3; D is ambiguous. Trimming pared 0 bases from V and 4 bases from J, leaving 7 bases between. CDR1 is MGHRA, CDR2 YSYEKL, per germline. The CDR3 covers 14 residues. DNA of the CDR3: TGCGCCAGCAGCCAAGAGGGCAGAGGAAACACCATATATTTT. It is translated as CASSQEGRGNTIYF.

This clone has a single count. The CDR3 sequence: CATSATAGGVSWNTEAFF. For the CDR3, the DNA is TGTGCCACCAGCGCTACGGCAGGGGGTGTCTCATGGAACACTGAAGCTTTCTTT. This chain connects TRBV15 to TRBJ1-1; 7 nucleotides agree with TRBD1. Germline assignment: CDR1 LNHNV and CDR2 YYDKDF (reference sequence). The V gene end was trimmed by 5 bases and the J gene end by 1 base; junction bases not matched to a gene: 16. The CDR3 is 18 residues long.

The V call is TRBV7-7, the J call TRBJ2-2; the D gene is possibly TRBD1 (7 bases). The germline V gene encodes CDR1 SSHAT and CDR2 FNYEAQ (reference sequence). V was trimmed by 7 bases and J by 2 bases, leaving 11 bases between them. The CDR3 spans 14 residues. CDR3 protein: CASTQGGNTGELFF. Here the CDR3 DNA reads TGTGCCAGCACCCAGGGGGGCAACACCGGGGAGCTGTTTTTT.

DNA of the CDR3: TGTGCCAGCAGTTACCCGACAGGGGCTGGCACAGATACGCAGTATTTT. Its protein product is CASSYPTGAGTDTQYF. The rearrangement uses TRBV6-6 and TRBJ2-3; 8 bases match TRBD1. V lost 2 bases, J lost 1 base, and 5 bases stayed unmatched. Germline CDR1 reads MNHNY; CDR2 reads SVGAGI (reference sequence). There are 16 residues in the CDR3.